A single T cell receptor beta chain is shown here with its context. Its antigen is not known. An assay was performed, and its level was deep. Sequenced by immunoSEQ multiplex PCR; TCRdb stores in-frame clones only, minus some. The sample consists of around 700,000 clones, around 72% of them appearing once. V was shortened by 5 bases and J by 1 base, with 11 bases between the two germline ends. The germline V gene has CDR1 LNHDA and CDR2 SQIVND (reference sequence). CDR3 length equals 15 residues. These data belong to a study of shared clonotypes between healthy human individuals. Overall study results and limits: Clonotypes shared by all four donors outscored non-shared clonotypes in generation probability.

The TCR originated in a woman aged 25-40 years in good health. Sequencing was carried out using memory CD4+ T cells sorted from blood. Subset denoted: CD45RA-negative fraction. J is TRBJ1-4 and V is TRBV19; the D is unclear. The CDR3 region has the DNA TGTGCCAGTAGTGACCAAGAAGGAACTAATGAAAAACTGTTTTTT. Amino acids: CASSDQEGTNEKLFF.